This T cell receptor beta chain is from a study of beta chain features in type 1 diabetes. Study-level findings and limits: Among all four CD4+ subsets, Type 1 diabetes patients had TCRB CDR3s that were moderately but significantly shorter.

Of the isolated RNA, all was reverse transcribed, and so the sequenced material was expressed TCRB transcripts. The method was immunoSEQ multiplex PCR; TCRdb's version includes in-frame clones alone and lacks a portion of them. The sample has 110,000 to 150,000 clones; about 9.2% are singletons. Worth noting for this clone: Its antigen is unknown.

The V segment lost 10 bases and the J segment 0 bases; nucleotides outside the gene matches: 4. Germline V lookup: CDR1 MNHEY, CDR2 SVGAGI. The CDR3 is made up of 15 amino acids. Sequenced sample: central memory CD4+ T cells from blood. The chain carries TRBV6-5 and TRBJ2-6, with 9 bases lining up with TRBD1. The TCR originated in a man aged 18 to 30 in good health. The chain's CDR3 is CATDRGDSGANVLTF. DNA of the CDR3: TGTGCCACTGACAGGGGGGACTCTGGGGCCAACGTCCTGACTTTC.